This record concerns one T cell receptor beta chain sequence. Its antigen remains unknown. The data belong to a study of cytomegalovirus exposure and HLA in healthy donors. Study-level background: Out of several hundred genotyped donors, 81% belonged to the Caucasian-associated ancestry cluster.

The PCR ran on 60 Vbeta and 13 Jbeta primers. Profiling relied on immunoSEQ multiplex PCR, and the TCRdb table lists in-frame clones only, not all of them. Here the sample spans about 120,000 clones, over 75% being singletons. Germline V lookup: CDR1 MDHEN, CDR2 SYDVKM. Trimming took off 4 bases at V and 4 bases at J, with 16 bases between the two ends. This CDR3 region has 15 residues. Regarding the study as a whole: It was shown in a later analysis that HLA-associated TCR beta chains were more clonally expanded than other, equally common chains. Most TCR sequences were seen very rarely across donors, but some public TCRs occurred in many.

This receptor was taken from a man aged 18 to 35 in good health and CMV-seropositive. V is TRBV28 and J is TRBJ1-1; D might be TRBD1 (6 bases). Sequencing was performed on PBMCs. In DNA form, the CDR3 reads TGTGCCAGCAGTTCGCGGACAGCTCCGGTCACTGAAGCTTTCTTT. The encoded protein is CASSSRTAPVTEAFF.